The clone carrying this T cell receptor (beta chain) turned up a few times. The data originate from a study of blood T cell repertoires in COVID-19. Study-wide background: The samples span acute and convalescent COVID-19 from the United States, Italy and Spain. The cDNA or gDNA used as material had been derived from T cells, B-cell-depleted T cells, or PBMCs.

Original methodology: Reference gene primers were amplified, and this amplification served to estimate nucleated cell counts. TCRdb's copy holds only in-frame clones and misses some; the assay was immunoSEQ multiplex PCR. V, J and clone size are those of that table, while D and trimming were read from the DNA. The data contain around 700,000 clones, 85% to 90% of them singletons. Germline-derived CDR1 and CDR2 are LGHNA and YSLEER. V shed 0 bases and J shed 5 bases, with 16 bases lying between them. The CDR3 covers 17 residues. The sample was peripheral blood. The chain is built from TRBV4-3 and TRBJ1-4; D is possibly TRBD1 (6 bases). This TCR was sampled from a woman aged 18-35 years with acute or convalescent COVID-19. The CDR3 bases are TGCGCCAGCAGCCAAGAACGCCTGAGGGGGGGAAATGAAAAACTGTTTTTT. Its translation: CASSQERLRGGNEKLFF.